The source of this T cell receptor beta chain is a study of blood T cell repertoires in COVID-19. The V gene's germline CDR1 is LGHDT and CDR2 YNNKEL (reference sequence). CDR3 length: 15 amino acids. V lost 5 bases and J lost 4; bases outside the gene matches: 6. TCRdb's copy holds only in-frame clones and misses some; the assay was immunoSEQ multiplex PCR. The sample has about 140,000 clones, almost 80% seen once. This chain uses TRBV3-1 (or the pseudogene TRBV3-2) with TRBJ1-2, with TRBD1 matching 11 bases. The TCR comes from a man aged 60-69 years who had recovered from COVID-19. The sample was peripheral blood. The CDR3 nucleotides read TGTGCCAGCAGCTCGCGGACAGGGGGCGCCTATGGCTACACCTTC. Protein sequence: CASSSRTGGAYGYTF.